A selection of T cell receptor beta chains follows, all from one sample in a study of CD8+ T cells in alopecia areata. The data were produced by immunoSEQ multiplex PCR, yet TCRdb's version contains in-frame clones alone and is incomplete. The sample shows roughly 180,000 clones, 50% to 60% of them seen only once. Sample: CD4+ T cells sorted from blood, taken at week 4, from a patient treated with tofacitinib. These receptors all come from a human donor with alopecia areata. Both conserved end residues are part of each CDR3. Each record gives: D gene, clone size, J gene, V gene, CDR3 DNA, CDR3 protein. The D gene is left open where the match is weak. Not all rows give a size; the values are once, few, many and, for expanded clones, a class.

.	.	TRBJ2-7	TRBV27	TGTGCCAGCAGTCACCAGGGAAACGGTTTCGAGCAGTACTTC	CASSHQGNGFEQYF
TRBD2	.	TRBJ2-3	TRBV4-2	TGTGCCAGCAGCCAGAGCGGGGGGAGTAGCACAGATACGCAGTATTTT	CASSQSGGSSTDTQYF
.	.	TRBJ2-5	TRBV29-1	TGCAGCGTTGAAGATCATGTAAGGAGGGAGACCCAGTACTTC	CSVEDHVRRETQYF
.	.	TRBJ1-1	TRBV9	TGTGCCAGCAGCGTAGAGGGACAGAACACTGAAGCTTTCTTT	CASSVEGQNTEAFF
.	.	TRBJ1-4	TRBV6-6	TGTGCCAGCAGTTACACGGGGTTTGAAAAACTGTTTTTT	CASSYTGFEKLFF
.	few	TRBJ2-1	TRBV30	TGTGCCTGGAGTGTAGGGTATGAGCAGTTCTTC	CAWSVGYEQFF
TRBD2	few	TRBJ2-3	TRBV7-9	TGTGCCAGCAGCCCGGGACTAGCTACAGATACGCAGTATTTT	CASSPGLATDTQYF
.	few	TRBJ1-1	TRBV29-1	TGCAGCGCCGCCGAGAGAGTAAGCACTGAAGCTTTCTTT	CSAAERVSTEAFF
.	.	TRBJ2-3	TRBV6-5	TGTGCCAGCAGTCGGGGTGAGATCACAGATACGCAGTATTTT	CASSRGEITDTQYF
.	.	TRBJ1-2	TRBV27	TGTGCCAGCAGTTTATACGGGGACGAGGAATATGGCTACACCTTC	CASSLYGDEEYGYTF